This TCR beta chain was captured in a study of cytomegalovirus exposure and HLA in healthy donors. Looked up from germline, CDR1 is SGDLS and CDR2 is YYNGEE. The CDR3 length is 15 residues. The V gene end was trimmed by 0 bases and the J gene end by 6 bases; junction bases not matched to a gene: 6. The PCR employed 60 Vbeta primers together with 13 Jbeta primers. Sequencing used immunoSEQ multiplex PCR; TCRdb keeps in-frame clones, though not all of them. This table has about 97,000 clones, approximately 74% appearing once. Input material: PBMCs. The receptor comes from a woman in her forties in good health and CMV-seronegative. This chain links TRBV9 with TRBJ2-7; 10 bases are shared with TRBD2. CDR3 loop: CASSVAASGSIEQYF. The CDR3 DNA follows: TGTGCCAGCAGCGTAGCCGCTAGCGGGAGTATCGAGCAGTACTTC.